This TCR beta chain stems from a study of blood T cell repertoires in COVID-19 (dated by TCRdb to the early 2020s). In the study overall: Collaborator samples came from the United States, Italy and Spain and covered acute and convalescent phases of COVID-19. The prospective study material was composed of cDNA or gDNA derived from T cells, B-cell-depleted T cells, or PBMCs. The sample metadata nearly always contained a de-identified subject ID, COVID-19 status, age in years and sex. The samples were drawn from two sources: the first 160 participants of the ongoing ImmuneRACE study, and 1,254 subjects contributed by 6 global collaborators. The repertoires were released in a freely available public database intended as a resource for research on the immune response to SARS-CoV-2. HLA class I and class II types, where available, came from metadata supplied by the sample provider rather than from assay-based typing. Subjects who had been exposed to COVID-19, were actively infected with it, or had recovered from it provided the deeply sampled blood TCRbeta repertoires that made up the dataset.

To note about this clone: Its antigen remains unidentified. One base away there is no much larger clone; base qualities are not given.

Spanning cysteine to phenylalanine, the CDR3 consists of 15 amino acids. Kept here is only the CDR3 DNA, which spans 45 bases and is read in frame from base 1. A distance of 7 bases separates the germline ends of V and J, which lose 1 base and 0 bases respectively. Based on the germline V gene, the CDR1 and CDR2 sequences are LGHNT and FRNRAP. The immunoSEQ Assay, a bias-controlled multiplex PCR, was used to amplify TCRbeta CDR3 regions from genomic DNA. Per the original workflow: Nucleated cell counts per sample were estimated from amplification of reference gene primers within the assay. Sequence reads were collapsed and filtered to measure the absolute abundance of every unique TCRbeta CDR3 rearrangement. For each sample, productive Simpson clonality was calculated as the square root of Simpson's diversity index over productive rearrangements. TCRdb holds this immuneACCESS table with in-frame rearrangements only. Some clones are missing; in checked studies, unresolved V genes explain under half, and the rest has no known cause. The V and J calls and clone size come from that table; D and trimming were worked out from the DNA. A total of roughly 220,000 clones appear in this sample, 75% to 90% of them only once. The ten most abundant clones make up about 2.2% of the sample.

General conclusions and limits of the study: The quantity of clinical and demographic metadata differed by source and by participant and was supplied without curation.

Samples from volunteer blood donors who had recovered from COVID-19 were contributed by a second Seattle source. Collaborating institutions collected whole blood in K2EDTA tubes following their own protocols. For TCRbeta analysis, collaborators shipped samples as frozen whole blood, isolated PBMCs, or DNA extracted from either of those sample types. Material for sequencing was peripheral blood. This clonotype was obtained from a man aged 25 to 40 who had recovered from COVID-19. The chain couples TRBV12-5 to TRBJ1-3; the D segment cannot be called with confidence. The sequenced DNA is TGTGCTAGTGGTTTGGGAGTGTCCTCTGGAAACACCATATATTTT. Translation gives CASGLGVSSGNTIYF.